This T cell receptor (beta chain) comes out of a study of blood T cell repertoires in COVID-19. Study background: The origin of the acute and convalescent COVID-19 samples was the United States, Italy and Spain. Nucleic acid was either cDNA or gDNA, and it came from T cells, B-cell-depleted T cells, or PBMCs.

How the authors handled the data: The authors estimated nucleated cell counts from reference gene primer amplification. Sequencing used immunoSEQ multiplex PCR; TCRdb keeps in-frame clones, though not all of them. Clone size and the V and J calls come from that table; the DNA yielded D and trimming. This sample has 200,000 to 250,000 clones, with 80% to 90% found just once. V was clipped by 3 bases and J by 3 bases, with 6 bases between them. The CDR3 length is 12 residues. Sequenced: peripheral blood. The sequence was collected from a man aged 45-60 years with active or convalescent COVID-19. The chain carries TRBV12-3 or TRBV12-4 and TRBJ2-7, with unresolved D. CDR3 sequence (DNA): TGTGCCAGCAGTTTCCCCGGCTACGAGCAGTACTTC. It is translated as CASSFPGYEQYF.